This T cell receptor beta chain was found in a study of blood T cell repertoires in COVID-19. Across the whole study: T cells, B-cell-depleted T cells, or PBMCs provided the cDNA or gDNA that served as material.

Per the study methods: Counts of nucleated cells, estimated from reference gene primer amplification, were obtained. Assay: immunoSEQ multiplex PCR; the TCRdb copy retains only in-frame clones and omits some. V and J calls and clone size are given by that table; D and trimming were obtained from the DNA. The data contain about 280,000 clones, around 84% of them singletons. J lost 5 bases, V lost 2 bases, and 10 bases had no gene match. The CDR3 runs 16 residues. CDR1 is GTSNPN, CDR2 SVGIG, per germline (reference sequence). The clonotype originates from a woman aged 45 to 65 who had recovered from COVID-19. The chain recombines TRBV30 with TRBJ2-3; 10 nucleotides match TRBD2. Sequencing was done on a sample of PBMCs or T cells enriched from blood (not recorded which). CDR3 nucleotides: TGTGCCTGGAGTATAGATAGACTAGCGGGCGGAGATACGCAGTATTTT. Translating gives CAWSIDRLAGGDTQYF.